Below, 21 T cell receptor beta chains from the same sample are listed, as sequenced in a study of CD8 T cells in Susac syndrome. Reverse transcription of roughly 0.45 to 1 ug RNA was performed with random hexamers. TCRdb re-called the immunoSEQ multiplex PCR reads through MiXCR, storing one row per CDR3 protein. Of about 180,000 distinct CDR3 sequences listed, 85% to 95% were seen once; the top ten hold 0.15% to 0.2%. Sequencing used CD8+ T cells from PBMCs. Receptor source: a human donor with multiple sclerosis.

Here the CDR3 reads CASSHGYGGAGQFF. The DNA for the CDR3 is TGTGCCAGCAGCCACGGGTACGGCGGGGCGGGGCAGTTCTTC. The chain links TRBV7-3 to TRBJ2-1; tentative D call: TRBD2 (6 bases). The CDR3 sequence is 14 residues long. Trimming left V 5 bases short and J 12 bases short, with 20 bases between. CDR1 SGHTA and CDR2 FQGTGA come from the germline V gene.

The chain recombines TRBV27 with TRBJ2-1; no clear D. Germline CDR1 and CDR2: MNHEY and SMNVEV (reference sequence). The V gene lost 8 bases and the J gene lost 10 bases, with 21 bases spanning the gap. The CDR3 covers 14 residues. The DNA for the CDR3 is TGTGCCAGCCGAGTTTTCTCCCGTTCGACAGAGCAGTTCTTC. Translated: CASRVFSRSTEQFF.

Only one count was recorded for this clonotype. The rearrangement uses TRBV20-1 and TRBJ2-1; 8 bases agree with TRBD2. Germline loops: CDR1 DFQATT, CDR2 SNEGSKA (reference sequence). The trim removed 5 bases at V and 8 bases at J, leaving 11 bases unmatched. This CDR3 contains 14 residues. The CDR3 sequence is CSAPERGSAHEQFF. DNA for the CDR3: TGCAGTGCTCCCGAGCGGGGGTCGGCCCATGAGCAGTTCTTC.

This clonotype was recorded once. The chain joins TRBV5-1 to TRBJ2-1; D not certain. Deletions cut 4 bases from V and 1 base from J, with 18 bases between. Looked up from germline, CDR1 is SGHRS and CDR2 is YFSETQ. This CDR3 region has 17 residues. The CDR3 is CASSLTSGPRSYNEQFF. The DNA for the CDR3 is TGCGCCAGCAGCCTAACGTCCGGCCCAAGATCCTACAATGAGCAGTTCTTC.

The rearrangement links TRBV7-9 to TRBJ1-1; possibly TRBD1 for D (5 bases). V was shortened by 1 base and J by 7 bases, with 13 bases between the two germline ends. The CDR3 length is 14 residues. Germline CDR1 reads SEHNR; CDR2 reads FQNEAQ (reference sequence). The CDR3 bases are TGTGCCAGCAGCTTAGTAATGGGGCCGCTTGAAGCTTTCTTT. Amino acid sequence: CASSLVMGPLEAFF.

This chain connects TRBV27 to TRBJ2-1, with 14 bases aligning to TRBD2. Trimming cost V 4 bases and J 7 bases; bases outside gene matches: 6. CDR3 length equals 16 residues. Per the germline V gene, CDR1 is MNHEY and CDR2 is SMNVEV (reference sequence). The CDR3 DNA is TGTGCCAGCAGTTCCGGGACTAGCGGGAGTTGGAATGAGCAGTTCTTC. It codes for CASSSGTSGSWNEQFF.

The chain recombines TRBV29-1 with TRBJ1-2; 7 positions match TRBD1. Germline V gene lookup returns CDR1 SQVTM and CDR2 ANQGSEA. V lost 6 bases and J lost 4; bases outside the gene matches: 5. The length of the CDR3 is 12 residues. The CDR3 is CSVGDRSYGYTF. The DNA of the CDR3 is TGCAGCGTAGGGGACAGAAGCTATGGCTACACCTTC.

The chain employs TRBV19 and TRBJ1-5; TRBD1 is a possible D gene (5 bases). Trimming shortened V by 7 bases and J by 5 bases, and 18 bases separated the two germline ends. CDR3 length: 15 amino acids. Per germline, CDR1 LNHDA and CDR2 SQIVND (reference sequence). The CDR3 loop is CASNPGRGYHQPQHF. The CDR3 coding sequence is TGTGCCAGTAATCCCGGACGGGGGTATCATCAGCCCCAGCATTTT.

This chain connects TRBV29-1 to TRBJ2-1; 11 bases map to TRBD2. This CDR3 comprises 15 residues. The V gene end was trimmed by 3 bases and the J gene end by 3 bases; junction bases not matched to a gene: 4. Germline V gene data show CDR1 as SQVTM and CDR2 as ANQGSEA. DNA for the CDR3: TGCAGCGTTGATGGACTAGCGGGCCTCTACAATGAGCAGTTCTTC. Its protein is CSVDGLAGLYNEQFF.

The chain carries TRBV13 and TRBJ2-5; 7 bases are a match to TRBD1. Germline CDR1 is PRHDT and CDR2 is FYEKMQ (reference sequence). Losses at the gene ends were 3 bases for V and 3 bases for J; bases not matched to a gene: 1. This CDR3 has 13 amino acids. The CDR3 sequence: CASSFTGEETQYF. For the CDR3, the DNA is TGTGCCAGCAGCTTCACAGGGGAAGAGACCCAGTACTTC. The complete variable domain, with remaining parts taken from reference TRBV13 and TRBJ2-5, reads AAGVIQSPRHLIKEKRETATLKCYPIPRHDTVYWYQQGPGQDPQFLISFYEKMQSDKGSIPDRFSAQQFSDYHSELNMSSLELGDSALYFCASSFTGEETQYFGPGTRLLVL.

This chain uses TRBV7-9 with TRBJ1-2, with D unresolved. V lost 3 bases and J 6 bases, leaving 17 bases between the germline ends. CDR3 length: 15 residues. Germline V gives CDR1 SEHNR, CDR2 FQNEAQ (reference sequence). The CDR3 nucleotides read TGTGCCAGCAGCTTTACCCCTGTGCAGTTAGATGGCTACACCTTC. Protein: CASSFTPVQLDGYTF.

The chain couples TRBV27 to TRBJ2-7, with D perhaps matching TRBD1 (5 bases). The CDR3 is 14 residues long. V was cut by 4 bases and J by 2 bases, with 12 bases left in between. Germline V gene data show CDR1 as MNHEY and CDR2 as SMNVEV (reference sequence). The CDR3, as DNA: TGTGCCAGCAGTTCATCTCCGACAGCCTACGAGCAGTACTTC. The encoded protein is CASSSSPTAYEQYF.

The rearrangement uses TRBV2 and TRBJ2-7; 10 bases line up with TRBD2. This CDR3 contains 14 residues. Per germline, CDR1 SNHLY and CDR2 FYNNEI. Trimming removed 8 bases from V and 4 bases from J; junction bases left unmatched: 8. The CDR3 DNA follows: TGTGCCAGCGTTTTCGGACTAGCGGCATACGAGCAGTACTTC. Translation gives CASVFGLAAYEQYF.

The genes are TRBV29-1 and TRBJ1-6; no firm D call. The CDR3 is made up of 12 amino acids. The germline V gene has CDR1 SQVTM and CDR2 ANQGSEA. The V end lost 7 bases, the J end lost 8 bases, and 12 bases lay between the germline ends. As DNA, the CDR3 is TGCAGCGCTAAGGACGCAGATTCACCCCTCCACTTT. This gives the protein CSAKDADSPLHF.

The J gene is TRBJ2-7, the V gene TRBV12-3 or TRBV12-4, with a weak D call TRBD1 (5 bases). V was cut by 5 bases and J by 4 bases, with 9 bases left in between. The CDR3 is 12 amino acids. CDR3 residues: CASSPRQYEQYF. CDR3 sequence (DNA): TGTGCCAGCAGTCCTCGACAGTACGAGCAGTACTTC.

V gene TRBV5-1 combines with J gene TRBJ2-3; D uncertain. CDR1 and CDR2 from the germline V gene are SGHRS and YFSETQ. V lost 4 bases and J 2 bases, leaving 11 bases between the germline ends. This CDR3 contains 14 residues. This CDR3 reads CASSGNSFTDTQYF. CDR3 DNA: TGCGCCAGCAGCGGTAACAGCTTCACAGATACGCAGTATTTT.

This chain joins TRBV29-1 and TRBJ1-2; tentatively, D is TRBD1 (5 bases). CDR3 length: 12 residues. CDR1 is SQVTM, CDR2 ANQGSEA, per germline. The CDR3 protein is CRSIRESGGYTF. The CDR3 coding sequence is TGCAGGTCCATCAGGGAATCTGGTGGCTACACCTTC. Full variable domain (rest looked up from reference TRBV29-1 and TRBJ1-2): SAVISQKPSRDICQRGTSLTIQCQVDSQVTMMFWYRQQPGQSLTLIATANQGSEATYESGFVIDKFPISRPNLTFSTLTVSNMSPEDSSIYLCRSIRESGGYTFGSGTRLTVV.

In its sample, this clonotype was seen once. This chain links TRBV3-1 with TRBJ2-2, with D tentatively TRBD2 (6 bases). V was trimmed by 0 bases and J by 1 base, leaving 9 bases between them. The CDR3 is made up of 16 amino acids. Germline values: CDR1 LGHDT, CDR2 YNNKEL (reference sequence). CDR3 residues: CASSQDSGENTGELFF. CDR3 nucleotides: TGTGCCAGCAGCCAAGATAGCGGAGAGAACACCGGGGAGCTGTTTTTT.

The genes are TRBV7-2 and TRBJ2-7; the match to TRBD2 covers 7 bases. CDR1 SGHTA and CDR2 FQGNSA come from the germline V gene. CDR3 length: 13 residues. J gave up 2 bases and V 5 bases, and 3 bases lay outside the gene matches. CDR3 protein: CASSAGLTYEQYF. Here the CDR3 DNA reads TGTGCCAGCAGCGCGGGACTAACCTACGAGCAGTACTTC.

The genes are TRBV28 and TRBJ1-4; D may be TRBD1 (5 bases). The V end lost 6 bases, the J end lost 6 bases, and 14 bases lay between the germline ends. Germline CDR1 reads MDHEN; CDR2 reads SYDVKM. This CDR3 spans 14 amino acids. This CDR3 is CASSDTGGDEKLFF. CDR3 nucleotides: TGTGCCAGCAGCGACACCGGAGGGGATGAAAAACTGTTTTTT.

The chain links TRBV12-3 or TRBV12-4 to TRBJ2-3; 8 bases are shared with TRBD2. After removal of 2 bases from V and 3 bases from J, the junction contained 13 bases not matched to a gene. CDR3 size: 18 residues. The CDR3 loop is CASSLRGQGLGITDTQYF. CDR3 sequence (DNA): TGTGCCAGCAGTTTAAGAGGGCAGGGACTAGGAATAACAGATACGCAGTATTTT.